This T cell receptor beta chain was sequenced in a study of cytomegalovirus exposure and HLA in healthy donors (dated by TCRdb to the late 2010s). The study in broad terms: A later analysis indicated that the 120 or so validation repertoires were generated on the platform also employed for the 700 or so repertoires of the first cohort. The study aimed to test whether cataloging public T cell receptors could reveal signatures of past pathogen exposure. Along with the approximately 620-subject first cohort, a separate validation cohort of 120 different subjects was used. To predict cytomegalovirus infection status, the study brought together high-throughput TCR immunosequencing, statistical association of individual TCRs with disease status, and machine learning.

Concerning this clone: Its antigen remains unidentified. No per-base quality is available; no much larger clone lies one base away.

The donors were included in the validation cohort of some 110 subjects, a group kept apart from the roughly 730-subject first cohort. The library was made by the immunoSEQ multiplex PCR assay. The original methods were these. A statistical classification framework was developed to diagnose cytomegalovirus status using the catalog of TCR beta chain sequences. TCRdb carries this immuneACCESS record with in-frame sequences only. Its versions omit some clonotypes, under half of them owing to an unresolved V gene in the studies checked, with the rest unexplained. V, J and clone size were drawn from that table, and D and trimming were deduced from the DNA. This sample lists over 150,000 clones; around nine tenths were detected once. The top ten clones comprise 3.5% to 4.5% of the sample. The CDR3 runs 12 amino acids, cysteine and phenylalanine included. The entry retains the CDR3 DNA only, 36 bases that are in frame from base 1. The germline V gene yields SQVTM for CDR1 and ANQGSEA for CDR2. Relative to germline, V is 4 bases shorter and J is 0 bases shorter, with 7 bases between their ends.

The study at large found these results: Most TCR sequences were observed very rarely across donors, whereas some public TCRs were present in many individuals. The classifier was reported to diagnose cytomegalovirus status with high specificity and sensitivity in both the original and validation cohorts. The study gave a list of 150 to 200 TCR beta chains associated with cytomegalovirus. It was suggested by the authors that the approach could potentially be generalized to other disease states and immunological phenotypes. Of the cluster scores, approximately 95% were above 0 in a later analysis, which found that TCRs clustered in the first cohort also tended to co-occur in the approximately 120 validation repertoires. The validation cohort had no HLA typing available for a later analysis, so co-occurrence within that cohort was assessed over all 120 or so repertoires. A few of the identified cytomegalovirus-associated TCR beta chains were confirmed in vitro to be specific for cytomegalovirus antigens.

The V gene is TRBV29-1 and the J gene is TRBJ2-7, with the D gene not confidently named. This sequence was found in a young man in good health and CMV-seropositive. Sequencing input: PBMCs. The CDR3 has the sequence CSVGASSYEQYF. The base sequence is TGCAGCGTTGGGGCGAGCTCCTACGAGCAGTACTTC.